This TCR beta chain is from a study of cytomegalovirus exposure and HLA in healthy donors. Study-level points and caveats: Association of a missense DCLRE1C variant with TCR beta V- and J-gene trimming was reported in a later analysis. Likely technical artifact: a cluster of highly shared sequence variants. There were reportedly fewer N-insertions in an Asian-associated ancestry cluster than the approximately 640-donor mean, in a later analysis. Some V segments could not be told apart, so they were left out, TRBV6-2 and TRBV6-3 among them.

Germline assignment: CDR1 MDHEN and CDR2 SYDVKM. The CDR3 is 12 amino acids. The V end lost 6 bases, the J end lost 5 bases, and 10 bases lay between the germline ends. The PCR ran on 60 Vbeta and 13 Jbeta primers. The repertoire was sequenced with immunoSEQ multiplex PCR; TCRdb's copy has only in-frame clones and lacks some. This sample contains about 160,000 clones. Comment on this clone: What it recognizes is unknown.

V usage is TRBV28 and J usage is TRBJ2-5; the D is unclear. The sequencing sample was made of PBMCs. The TCR comes from a man aged 25-40 years in good health and CMV-seronegative. The CDR3, as DNA: TGTGCCAGCAGGTACACGAGGGAGACCCAGTACTTC. It codes for CASRYTRETQYF.